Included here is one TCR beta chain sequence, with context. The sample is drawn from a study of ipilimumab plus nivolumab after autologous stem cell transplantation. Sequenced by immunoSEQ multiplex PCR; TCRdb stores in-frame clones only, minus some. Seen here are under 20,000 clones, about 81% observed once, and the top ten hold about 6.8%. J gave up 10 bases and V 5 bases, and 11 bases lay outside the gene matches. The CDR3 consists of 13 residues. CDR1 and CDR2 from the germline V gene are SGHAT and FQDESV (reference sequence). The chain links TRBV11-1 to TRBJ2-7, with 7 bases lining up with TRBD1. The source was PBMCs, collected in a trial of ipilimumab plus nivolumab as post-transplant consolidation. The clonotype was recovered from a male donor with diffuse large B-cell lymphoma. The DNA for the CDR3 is TGTGCCAGCAGCCCAGACCTGACAGGGCTCCAGTACTTC. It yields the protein CASSPDLTGLQYF.